The 17 T cell receptor beta chains in this list originate from one sample, sequenced in a study of OX40 agonist ivuxolimab in advanced cancers. TCRdb keeps only in-frame clones here, not all; method: immunoSEQ multiplex PCR. Seen here are 47,000 or so clones, over 85% observed once, and the top ten hold roughly 48%. The sequencing used CD4+ or CD8+ T cells sorted from blood, collected in a trial of the OX40 agonist ivuxolimab. The source is an adult with an advanced solid tumor such as melanoma, head and neck, liver or kidney cancer.

The rearrangement uses TRBV9 and TRBJ1-3, with a possible D match to TRBD1 (6 bases). This CDR3 region has 13 residues. The ends were cut back, 6 bases at V and 4 bases at J, with 11 bases in the middle. The germline CDR1 and CDR2 sequences are SGDLS and YYNGEE. The CDR3 loop is CASMGGPGNTIYF. CDR3 nucleotides: TGTGCCAGCATGGGGGGCCCCGGAAACACCATATATTTT.

The gene calls are TRBV28 and TRBJ1-6; 7 bases fit TRBD1. The junction had 3 bases not matched to a gene; V was cut back by 1 base and J by 6 bases. Looked up from germline, CDR1 is MDHEN and CDR2 is SYDVKM. The CDR3 length is 15 residues. Here the CDR3 DNA reads TGTGCCAGCAGTTTATTACAGGGGAGTAATTCACCCCTCCACTTT. Its protein is CASSLLQGSNSPLHF. The full variable domain, completed using reference TRBV28 and TRBJ1-6, is DVKVTQSSRYLVKRTGEKVFLECVQDMDHENMFWYRQDPGLGLRLIYFSYDVKMKEKGDIPEGYSVSREKKERFSLILESASTNQTSMYLCASSLLQGSNSPLHFGNGTRLTVT.

The chain combines TRBV28 with TRBJ2-3; 8 bases are a match to TRBD1. With V trimmed by 3 bases and J by 4 bases, 9 bases remained unmatched. Germline CDR1 is MDHEN and CDR2 is SYDVKM. This CDR3 spans 16 amino acids. The CDR3 sequence: CASSFPPGGWADTQYF. CDR3 DNA sequence: TGTGCCAGCAGTTTTCCCCCAGGGGGCTGGGCAGATACGCAGTATTTT.

The V and J genes are TRBV27 and TRBJ2-1; TRBD2 matches at 11 bases. The CDR3 has 16 amino acids. V lost 2 bases and J lost 5; bases outside the gene matches: 5. Germline lookup yields CDR1 MNHEY and CDR2 SMNVEV (reference sequence). For the CDR3, the DNA is TGTGCCAGCAGTTTACTAGCGGGGGGCCCAGACAATGAGCAGTTCTTC. This gives the protein CASSLLAGGPDNEQFF.

This chain joins TRBV25-1 and TRBJ2-5; 9 bases match TRBD1. The CDR3 runs 13 residues. With V trimmed by 6 bases and J by 7 bases, 6 bases remained unmatched. CDR1 and CDR2 (germline): MGHDK, SYGVNS. The CDR3 protein is CASSRDRAGTQYF. The DNA of the CDR3 is TGTGCCAGCAGCCGGGACAGGGCAGGGACCCAGTACTTC.

V is TRBV19 and J is TRBJ2-1; D call uncertain. Germline V gene data show CDR1 as LNHDA and CDR2 as SQIVND (reference sequence). The CDR3 is 14 residues long. V lost 7 bases and J lost 0, with 10 bases in between. CDR3 protein: CASNQESSYNEQFF. CDR3 coding DNA: TGTGCCAGTAATCAGGAAAGCTCCTACAATGAGCAGTTCTTC.

This chain links TRBV7-9 with TRBJ2-7; D gene ambiguous. The germline V gene encodes CDR1 SEHNR and CDR2 FQNEAQ (reference sequence). This CDR3 is built from 13 residues. Between the trimmed V and J ends, which lost 0 bases and 6 bases, there was a span of 9 bases. The DNA of the CDR3 is TGTGCCAGCAGCTTAGCATCTCGGCCCGAGCAGTACTTC. Translated, it gives CASSLASRPEQYF.

The rearrangement uses TRBV9 and TRBJ2-2; TRBD1 agrees at 9 bases. From germline, CDR1 is SGDLS and CDR2 YYNGEE. V lost 7 bases and J lost 4; bases outside the gene matches: 8. The length of the CDR3 is 15 residues. The DNA for the CDR3 is TGTGCCAGCGGGTCCGGGACAGGGCTCACCGGGGAGCTGTTTTTT. Protein: CASGSGTGLTGELFF.

This chain connects TRBV2 to TRBJ1-2; D gene unclear. Per germline, CDR1 SNHLY and CDR2 FYNNEI. With 1 base removed from V and 8 bases from J, the gap between germline ends came to 14 bases. The CDR3 spans 14 residues. CDR3 bases: TGTGCCAGCAGTGAAGGGGCTCCCATCTTGGGCTACACCTTC. Its protein product is CASSEGAPILGYTF.

A single count supports this clone. The J gene is TRBJ2-2, the V gene TRBV19, with 7 positions matching TRBD1. The CDR3 has 14 amino acids. V lost 7 bases, J lost 3 bases, and 5 bases stayed unmatched. Germline V gene data show CDR1 as LNHDA and CDR2 as SQIVND (reference sequence). CDR3 DNA sequence: TGTGCCAGTAAGGGGGCATCAGACACCGGGGAGCTGTTTTTT. Its protein is CASKGASDTGELFF.

The gene calls are TRBV7-6 and TRBJ2-3; the D gene could be TRBD1 or TRBD2 (5 bases each). The germline V gene encodes CDR1 SGHVS and CDR2 FNYEAQ. The CDR3 extends over 16 amino acids. V lost 4 bases to trimming and J lost 1 base, with 15 bases between them. CDR3 bases: TGTGCCAGCAGCTCCCAGCGGACATTCGGCACAGATACGCAGTATTTT. It specifies CASSSQRTFGTDTQYF.

The rearrangement links TRBV7-9 to TRBJ1-1, with TRBD1 matching 7 bases. CDR1 is SEHNR, CDR2 FQNEAQ, per germline (reference sequence). The CDR3 has 16 amino acids. Trimming at V came to 3 bases and at J to 4 bases, leaving 11 bases not matched to a gene. CDR3 DNA: TGTGCCAGCAGCTTCGGCCCCAGGGGGGAGGTCACTGAAGCTTTCTTT. Protein: CASSFGPRGEVTEAFF.

CDR3 protein: CASSTNERASGNTIYF. The DNA for the CDR3 is TGTGCCAGCAGCACGAACGAGAGGGCCTCTGGAAACACCATATATTTT. The rearrangement uses TRBV11-2 and TRBJ1-3; D is unclear. The V gene's germline CDR1 is SGHAT and CDR2 FQNNGV. V was clipped by 5 bases and J by 0 bases, with 14 bases between them. The CDR3 is 16 residues long. Full variable domain (outside the CDR3, taken from reference TRBV11-2 and TRBJ1-3): EAGVAQSPRYKIIEKRQSVAFWCNPISGHATLYWYQQILGQGPKLLIQFQNNGVVDDSQLPKDRFSAERLKGVDSTLKIQPAKLEDSAVYLCASSTNERASGNTIYFGEGSWLTVV.

The chain is built from TRBV11-2 and TRBJ2-1; D is uncertain. The CDR3 sequence is 15 residues long. The V end was cut by 2 bases, the J end by 0 bases, with 8 bases between. Germline values: CDR1 SGHAT, CDR2 FQNNGV. CDR3 sequence: CASSLYESSYNEQFF. The CDR3 DNA sequence: TGTGCCAGCAGCTTATATGAGAGCTCCTACAATGAGCAGTTCTTC.

This sequence joins TRBV28 and TRBJ2-7, with D tentatively TRBD2 (5 bases). The CDR3 runs 12 residues. Germline V gene lookup returns CDR1 MDHEN and CDR2 SYDVKM. Trimming pared 4 bases from V and 2 bases from J, leaving 6 bases between. The chain's CDR3 is CASSSGTYEQYF. The CDR3 DNA is TGTGCCAGCAGTTCCGGGACCTACGAGCAGTACTTC.

This rearrangement joins TRBV15 to TRBJ2-7; 14 bases are a match to TRBD2. In germline, CDR1 is LNHNV, CDR2 YYDKDF (reference sequence). The CDR3 has 16 residues. Germline trimming cut 1 base from V and 3 bases from J; bases unmatched to any gene: 2. CDR3 sequence: CATSRAGLAGGYEQYF. For the CDR3, the DNA is TGTGCCACCAGCAGAGCTGGACTAGCGGGGGGCTACGAGCAGTACTTC.

The gene calls are TRBV9 and TRBJ2-3; D is perhaps TRBD2 (6 bases). Germline V lookup: CDR1 SGDLS, CDR2 YYNGEE. V was shortened by 0 bases and J by 2 bases, with 13 bases between the two germline ends. This CDR3 comprises 16 residues. The CDR3 sequence is CASSVGRAPITDTQYF. CDR3 bases: TGTGCCAGCAGCGTAGGGAGGGCCCCAATCACAGATACGCAGTATTTT.